This section outlines one T cell receptor (beta chain) sequence together with its context. The antigen is undetermined. This sample was taken from a study of graft-versus-host responses after intestinal transplantation. Study information: Each of the recipients got a multivisceral, liver-intestinal, or isolated intestinal transplant.

The study's findings and limits: Present in recipient marrow, GvH clones included some that appeared first in ileum or blood. Association was observed between peak circulating GvH clone levels and early post-transplant HvG declines.

Trimming stripped 5 bases from V and 3 bases from J, with 14 bases between. The CDR3 is made up of 14 amino acids. Looked up from germline, CDR1 is LNHNV and CDR2 is YYDKDF (reference sequence). Profiled with immunoSEQ multiplex PCR; TCRdb holds only in-frame clones, not every one. The table shows approximately 33,000 clones, with roughly four fifths occurring only once. This sequence joins TRBV15 and TRBJ2-7, with D possibly matching TRBD1 (5 bases). Sequenced material: unstimulated CD8+ T cells sorted from spleen or lymph node cells, taken before intestinal transplant. The receptor's source is a human donor who received an intestinal transplant. The chain's CDR3 is CATSWTRGGYEQYF. The CDR3 DNA reads TGTGCCACCAGCTGGACAAGGGGCGGCTACGAGCAGTACTTC.